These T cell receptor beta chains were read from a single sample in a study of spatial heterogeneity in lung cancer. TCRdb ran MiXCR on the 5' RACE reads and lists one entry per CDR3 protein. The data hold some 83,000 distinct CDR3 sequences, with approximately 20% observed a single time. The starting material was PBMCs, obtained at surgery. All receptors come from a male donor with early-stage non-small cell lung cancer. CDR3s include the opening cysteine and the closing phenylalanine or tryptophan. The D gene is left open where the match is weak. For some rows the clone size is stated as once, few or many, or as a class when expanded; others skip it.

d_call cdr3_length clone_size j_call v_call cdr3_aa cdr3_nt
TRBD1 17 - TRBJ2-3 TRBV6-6 CASSYSATGARTDTQYF TGTGCCAGCAGTTACTCGGCCACAGGGGCCAGAACAGATACGCAGTATTTT
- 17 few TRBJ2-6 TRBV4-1 CASGPVGTPSGANVLTF TGCGCCAGCGGCCCAGTTGGGACGCCCTCTGGGGCCAACGTCCTGACTTTC
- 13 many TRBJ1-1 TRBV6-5 CASSPRKNTEAFF TGTGCCAGCAGTCCGAGAAAGAACACTGAAGCTTTCTTT
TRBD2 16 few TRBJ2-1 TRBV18 CASSPPTSGVYNEQFF TGTGCCAGCTCACCACCGACTAGCGGGGTTTACAATGAGCAGTTCTTC
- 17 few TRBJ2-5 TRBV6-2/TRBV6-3 CASRNRTGGGPLETQYF TGTGCCAGCAGAAACCGGACTGGCGGGGGCCCCCTGGAGACCCAGTACTTC
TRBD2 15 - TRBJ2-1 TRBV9 CASSPRLAGYNEQFF TGTGCCAGCAGCCCCCGACTAGCGGGTTACAATGAGCAGTTCTTC
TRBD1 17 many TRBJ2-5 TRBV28 CASSPGAIGQGQETQYF TGTGCCAGCAGCCCTGGAGCCATCGGACAGGGGCAAGAGACCCAGTACTTC
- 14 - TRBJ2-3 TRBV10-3 CAISVGSGEDTQYF TGTGCCATCAGTGTGGGGTCGGGGGAGGATACGCAGTATTTT
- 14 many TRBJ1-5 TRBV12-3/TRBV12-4 CASSYNWGNQPQHF TGTGCCAGCAGTTATAACTGGGGCAATCAGCCCCAGCATTTT
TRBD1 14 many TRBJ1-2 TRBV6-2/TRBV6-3 CASSRDSYNYGYTF TGTGCCAGCAGTCGGGACAGCTATAACTATGGCTACACCTTC
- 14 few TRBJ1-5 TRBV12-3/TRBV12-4 CASSPGDTGQPQHF TGTGCCAGCAGTCCCGGGGATACAGGACAGCCCCAGCATTTT
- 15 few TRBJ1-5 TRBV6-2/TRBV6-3 CASSYSGQEPQPQHF TGTGCCAGCAGTTACTCTGGGCAGGAACCGCAGCCCCAGCATTTT
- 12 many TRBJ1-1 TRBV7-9 CASRRVNTEAFF TGTGCCAGCAGACGCGTGAACACTGAAGCTTTCTTT
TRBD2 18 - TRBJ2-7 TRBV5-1 CASRPGLAAKAGIDEQYF TGCGCCAGCAGGCCGGGACTAGCGGCCAAGGCGGGGATCGACGAGCAGTACTTC
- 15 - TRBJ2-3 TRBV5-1 CASSFAPRSADTQYF TGCGCCAGCAGCTTTGCCCCTAGAAGCGCGGATACGCAGTATTTT
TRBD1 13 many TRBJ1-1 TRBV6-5 CASSRQGGTEAFF TGTGCCAGCAGTCGACAGGGGGGCACTGAAGCTTTCTTT
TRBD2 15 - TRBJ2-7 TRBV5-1 CASSLGLADSYEQYF TGCGCCAGCAGCCTAGGACTAGCGGACTCCTACGAGCAGTACTTC
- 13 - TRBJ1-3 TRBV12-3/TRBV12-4 CVSSLGPKRTIYF TGTGTCAGCAGCCTGGGACCCAAGAGGACCATATATTTT
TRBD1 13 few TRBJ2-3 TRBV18 CASSPPSTGGMYF TGTGCCAGCTCACCACCGTCGACAGGGGGAATGTATTTT
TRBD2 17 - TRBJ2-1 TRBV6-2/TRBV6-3 CASSYRAGTSAYNEQFF TGTGCCAGCAGTTACAGGGCCGGGACTAGCGCATACAATGAGCAGTTCTTC
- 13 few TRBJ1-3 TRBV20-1 CSAGTERGNTIYF TGCAGTGCCGGGACCGAGAGAGGAAACACCATATATTTT
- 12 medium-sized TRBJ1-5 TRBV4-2 CASSQGTQPQHF TGTGCCAGCAGCCAAGGGACCCAGCCCCAGCATTTT
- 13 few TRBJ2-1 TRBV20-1 CSAVEAGANEQFF TGCAGTGCTGTAGAGGCTGGGGCCAATGAGCAGTTCTTC
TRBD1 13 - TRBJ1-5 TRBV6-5 CASSSDRGQPQHF TGTGCCAGCAGTTCGGACAGGGGTCAGCCCCAGCATTTT
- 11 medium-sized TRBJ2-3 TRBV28 CASSTPPTQYF TGTGCCAGCAGCACGCCCCCTACTCAGTATTTT
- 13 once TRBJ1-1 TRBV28 CASITQGNTEAFF TGTGCCAGCATTACACAGGGGAACACTGAAGCTTTCTTT
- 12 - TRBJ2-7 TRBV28 CASSGPMEEQYF TGTGCCAGCAGTGGGCCTATGGAGGAGCAGTACTTC
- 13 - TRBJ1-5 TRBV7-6 CASSLDPRQPQHF TGTGCCAGCAGCTTAGACCCACGTCAGCCCCAGCATTTT
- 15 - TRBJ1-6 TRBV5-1 CASSLRSGQGSPLHF TGCGCCAGCAGCTTGAGGTCAGGGCAGGGTTCACCCCTCCACTTT
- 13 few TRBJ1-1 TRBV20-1 CSAKSAMNTEAFF TGCAGTGCTAAGTCCGCCATGAACACTGAAGCTTTCTTT
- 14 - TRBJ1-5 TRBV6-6 CASSYSGNNQPQHF TGTGCCAGCAGTTACTCAGGCAACAATCAGCCCCAGCATTTT
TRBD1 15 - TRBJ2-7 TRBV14 CASSHTGAPSYEQYF TGTGCCAGCAGCCACACAGGGGCCCCCTCCTACGAGCAGTACTTC
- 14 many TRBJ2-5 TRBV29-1 CSVEGQARQETQYF TGCAGCGTTGAGGGCCAGGCTAGGCAAGAGACCCAGTACTTC
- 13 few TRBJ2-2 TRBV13 CASSLKTTGELFF TGTGCCAGCAGCTTAAAGACCACCGGGGAGCTGTTTTTT
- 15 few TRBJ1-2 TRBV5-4 CASSSSRSFDYGYTF TGTGCCAGCAGCTCATCTCGGAGTTTCGACTATGGCTACACCTTC
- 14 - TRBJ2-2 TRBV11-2 CASSLFGNTGELFF TGTGCCAGCAGCCTGTTTGGGAACACCGGGGAGCTGTTTTTT
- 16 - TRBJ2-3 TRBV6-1 CASSERRLSSTDTQYF TGTGCCAGCAGTGAAAGAAGGCTAAGTAGCACAGATACGCAGTATTTT
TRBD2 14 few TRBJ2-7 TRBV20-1 CSAVPSGAIYEQYF TGCAGTGCTGTGCCTAGCGGGGCCATATACGAGCAGTACTTC
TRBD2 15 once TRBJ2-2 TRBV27 CATRGAGVNTGELFF TGTGCCACCAGAGGGGCGGGGGTGAACACCGGGGAGCTGTTTTTT
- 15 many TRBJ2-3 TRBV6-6 CASSYGTDGTDTQYF TGTGCCAGCAGTTACGGGACTGATGGCACAGATACGCAGTATTTT
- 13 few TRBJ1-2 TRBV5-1 CASSSHAAYGYTF TGCGCCAGCAGCTCTCATGCCGCCTATGGCTACACCTTC
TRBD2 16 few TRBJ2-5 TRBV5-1 CASSAGLAGVWETQYF TGCGCCAGCAGCGCGGGACTAGCGGGAGTATGGGAGACCCAGTACTTC
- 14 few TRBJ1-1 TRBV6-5 CASSAQALNTEAFF TGTGCCAGCAGTGCACAGGCCCTGAACACTGAAGCTTTCTTT
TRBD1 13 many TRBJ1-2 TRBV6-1 CASSPDRGLGYTF TGTGCCAGCAGCCCGGACAGGGGGCTCGGCTACACCTTC
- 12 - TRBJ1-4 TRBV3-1 CASGGAGEKLFF TGTGCCAGCGGCGGGGCCGGGGAAAAACTGTTTTTT
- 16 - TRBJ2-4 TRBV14 CASSQGTSLAKNIQYF TGTGCCAGCAGCCAGGGTACAAGCCTAGCCAAAAACATTCAGTACTTC
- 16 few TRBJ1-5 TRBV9 CASSSGQGQSNQPQHF TGTGCCAGCAGCAGCGGGCAGGGCCAGAGCAATCAGCCCCAGCATTTT
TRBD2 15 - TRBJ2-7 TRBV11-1 CASSHYSGDSYEQYF TGTGCCAGCAGCCACTATAGCGGGGACTCCTACGAGCAGTACTTC